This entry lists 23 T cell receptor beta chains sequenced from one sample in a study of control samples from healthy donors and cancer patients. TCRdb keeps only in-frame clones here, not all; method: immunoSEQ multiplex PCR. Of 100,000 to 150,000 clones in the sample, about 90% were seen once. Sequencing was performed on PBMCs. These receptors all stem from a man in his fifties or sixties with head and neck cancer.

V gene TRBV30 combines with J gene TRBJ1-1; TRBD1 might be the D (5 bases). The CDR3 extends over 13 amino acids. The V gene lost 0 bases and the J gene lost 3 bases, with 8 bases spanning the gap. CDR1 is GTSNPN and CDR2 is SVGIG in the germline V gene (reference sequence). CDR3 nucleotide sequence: TGTGCCTGGAGTGTGGGAGGGGACACTGAAGCTTTCTTT. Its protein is CAWSVGGDTEAFF.

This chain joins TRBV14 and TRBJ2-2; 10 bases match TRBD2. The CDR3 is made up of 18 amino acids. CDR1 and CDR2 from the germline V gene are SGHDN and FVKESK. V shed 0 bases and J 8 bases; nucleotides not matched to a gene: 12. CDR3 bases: TGTGCCAGCAGCCAAGATTGGTTCCTAGCGGGAGCATCTGGGGAGCTGTTTTTT. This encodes CASSQDWFLAGASGELFF.

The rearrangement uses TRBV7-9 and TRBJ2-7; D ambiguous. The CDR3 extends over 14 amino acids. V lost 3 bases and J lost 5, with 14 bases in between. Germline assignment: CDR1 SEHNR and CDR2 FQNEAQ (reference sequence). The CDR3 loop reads CASSFLAASNEQYF. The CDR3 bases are TGTGCCAGCAGCTTCTTAGCCGCAAGTAACGAGCAGTACTTC.

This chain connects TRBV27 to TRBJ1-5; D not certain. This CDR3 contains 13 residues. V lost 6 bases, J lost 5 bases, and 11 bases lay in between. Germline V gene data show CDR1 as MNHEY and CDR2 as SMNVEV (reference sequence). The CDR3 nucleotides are TGTGCCAGCAGCCTGATGAGAGATCAGCCCCAGCATTTT. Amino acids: CASSLMRDQPQHF.

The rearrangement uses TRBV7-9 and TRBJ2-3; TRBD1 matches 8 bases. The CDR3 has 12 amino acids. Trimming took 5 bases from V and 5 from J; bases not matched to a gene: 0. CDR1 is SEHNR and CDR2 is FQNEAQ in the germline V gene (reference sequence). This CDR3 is CASSDRGDTQYF. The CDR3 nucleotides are TGTGCCAGCAGCGACAGGGGAGATACGCAGTATTTT.

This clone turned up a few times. The DNA for the CDR3 is TGTGCCAGCGAGCCTAGCGGGAGCTACGAGCAGTACTTC. It yields the protein CASEPSGSYEQYF. The rearrangement uses TRBV5-6 and TRBJ2-7; 10 bases are shared with TRBD2. J was trimmed by 3 bases and V by 7 bases; bases with no gene match: 4. CDR3 length equals 13 residues. The germline V gene encodes CDR1 SGHDT and CDR2 YYEEEE. The complete variable domain, with remaining parts taken from reference TRBV5-6 and TRBJ2-7, reads DAGVTQSPTHLIKTRGQQVTLRCSPKSGHDTVSWYQQALGQGPQFIFQYYEEEERQRGNFPDRFSGHQFPNYSSELNVNALLLGDSALYLCASEPSGSYEQYFGPGTRLTVT.

The CDR3 sequence: CASSGPYGLVGNEQFF. The DNA of the CDR3 is TGTGCCAGCAGCGGGCCATACGGACTCGTCGGGAATGAGCAGTTCTTC. This chain joins TRBV11-2 and TRBJ2-1; possible D gene TRBD2, 5 bases. The CDR3 is made up of 16 amino acids. CDR1 is SGHAT and CDR2 is FQNNGV in the germline V gene. Trimming left V 5 bases short and J 7 bases short, with 21 bases between.

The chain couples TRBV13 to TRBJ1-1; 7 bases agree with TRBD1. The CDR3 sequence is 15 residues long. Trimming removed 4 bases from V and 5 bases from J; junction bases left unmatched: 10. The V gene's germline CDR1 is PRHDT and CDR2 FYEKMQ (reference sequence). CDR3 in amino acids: CASSSLQGVGTEAFF. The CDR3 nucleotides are TGTGCCAGCAGCTCTTTGCAGGGGGTAGGGACTGAAGCTTTCTTT.

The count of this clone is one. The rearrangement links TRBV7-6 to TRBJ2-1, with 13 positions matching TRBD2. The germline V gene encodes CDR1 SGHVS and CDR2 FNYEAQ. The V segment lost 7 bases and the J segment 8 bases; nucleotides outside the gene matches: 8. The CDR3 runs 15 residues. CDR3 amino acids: CASKLGLAGVDEQFF. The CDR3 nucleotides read TGTGCCAGCAAACTCGGACTAGCGGGAGTAGATGAGCAGTTCTTC.

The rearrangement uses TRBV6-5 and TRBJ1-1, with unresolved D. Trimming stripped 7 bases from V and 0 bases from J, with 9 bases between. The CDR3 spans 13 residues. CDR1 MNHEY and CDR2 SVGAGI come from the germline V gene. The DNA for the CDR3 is TGTGCCAGCATACGGCCCTTGAACACTGAAGCTTTCTTT. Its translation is CASIRPLNTEAFF.

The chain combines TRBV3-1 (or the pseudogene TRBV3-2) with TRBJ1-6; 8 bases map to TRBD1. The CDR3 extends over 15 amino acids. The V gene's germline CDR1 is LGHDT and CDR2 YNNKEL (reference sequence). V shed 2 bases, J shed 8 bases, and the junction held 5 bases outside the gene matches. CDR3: CASSQQGAFYSPLHF. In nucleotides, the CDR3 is TGTGCCAGCAGCCAACAGGGGGCATTCTATTCACCCCTCCACTTT.

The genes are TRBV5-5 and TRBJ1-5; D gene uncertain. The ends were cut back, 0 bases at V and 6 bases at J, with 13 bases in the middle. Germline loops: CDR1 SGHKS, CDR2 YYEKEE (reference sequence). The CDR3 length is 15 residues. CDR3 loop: CASSLGPDNFQPQHF. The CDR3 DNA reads TGTGCCAGCAGCTTGGGACCTGACAACTTTCAGCCCCAGCATTTT.

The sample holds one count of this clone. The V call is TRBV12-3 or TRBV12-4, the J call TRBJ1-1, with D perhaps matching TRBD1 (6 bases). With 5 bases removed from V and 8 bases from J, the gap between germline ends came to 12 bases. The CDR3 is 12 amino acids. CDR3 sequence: CASSPGQSEAFF. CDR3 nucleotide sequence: TGTGCCAGCAGTCCCGGACAGAGCGAAGCTTTCTTT.

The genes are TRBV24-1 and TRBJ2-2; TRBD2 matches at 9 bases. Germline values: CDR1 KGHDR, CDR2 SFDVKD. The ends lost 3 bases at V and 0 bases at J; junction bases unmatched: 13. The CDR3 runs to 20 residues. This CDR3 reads CATSDGKAGGQLSNTGELFF. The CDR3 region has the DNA TGTGCCACCAGTGATGGGAAAGCGGGGGGACAACTTTCGAACACCGGGGAGCTGTTTTTT.

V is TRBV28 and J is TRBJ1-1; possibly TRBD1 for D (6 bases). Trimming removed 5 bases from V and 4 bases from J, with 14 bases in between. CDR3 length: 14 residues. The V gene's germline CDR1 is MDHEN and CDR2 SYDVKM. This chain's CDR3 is CASSTPTGPTEAFF. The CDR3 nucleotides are TGTGCCAGCAGTACCCCGACAGGCCCCACTGAAGCTTTCTTT.

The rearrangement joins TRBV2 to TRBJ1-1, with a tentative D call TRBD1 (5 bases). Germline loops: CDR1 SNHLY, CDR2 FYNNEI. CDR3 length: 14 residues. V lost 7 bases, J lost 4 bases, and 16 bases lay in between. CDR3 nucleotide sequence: TGTGCCAGCACCGGGGGGGTCCGTACCACTGAAGCTTTCTTT. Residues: CASTGGVRTTEAFF.

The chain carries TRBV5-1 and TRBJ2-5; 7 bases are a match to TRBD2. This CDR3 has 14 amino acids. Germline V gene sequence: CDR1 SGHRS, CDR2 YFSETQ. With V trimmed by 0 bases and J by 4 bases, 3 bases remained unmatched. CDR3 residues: CASSLVAGAETQYF. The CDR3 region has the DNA TGCGCCAGCAGCTTGGTGGCGGGAGCAGAGACCCAGTACTTC.

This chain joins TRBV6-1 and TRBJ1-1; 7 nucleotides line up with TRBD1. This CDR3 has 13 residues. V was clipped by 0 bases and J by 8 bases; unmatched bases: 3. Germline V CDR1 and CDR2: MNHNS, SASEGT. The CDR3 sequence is CASSEASRGEAFF. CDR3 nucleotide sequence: TGTGCCAGCAGTGAAGCGAGCAGGGGGGAAGCTTTCTTT.

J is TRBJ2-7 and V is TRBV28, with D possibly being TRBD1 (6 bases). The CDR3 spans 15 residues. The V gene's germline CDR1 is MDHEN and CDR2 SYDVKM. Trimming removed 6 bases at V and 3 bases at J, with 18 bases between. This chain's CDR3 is CASSLVPDSFYEQYF. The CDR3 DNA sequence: TGTGCCAGCAGCCTAGTCCCGGACAGCTTCTACGAGCAGTACTTC.

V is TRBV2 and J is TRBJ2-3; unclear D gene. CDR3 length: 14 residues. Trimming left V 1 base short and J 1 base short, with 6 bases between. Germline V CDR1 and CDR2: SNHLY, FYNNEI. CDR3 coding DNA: TGTGCCAGCAGTGAAGGCGCAGGCACAGATACGCAGTATTTT. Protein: CASSEGAGTDTQYF.

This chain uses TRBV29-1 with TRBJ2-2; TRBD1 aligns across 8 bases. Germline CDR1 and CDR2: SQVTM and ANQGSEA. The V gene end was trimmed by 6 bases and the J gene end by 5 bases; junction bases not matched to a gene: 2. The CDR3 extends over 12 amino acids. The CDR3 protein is CSVTGGTGELFF. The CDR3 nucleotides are TGCAGCGTAACAGGGGGAACCGGGGAGCTGTTTTTT.

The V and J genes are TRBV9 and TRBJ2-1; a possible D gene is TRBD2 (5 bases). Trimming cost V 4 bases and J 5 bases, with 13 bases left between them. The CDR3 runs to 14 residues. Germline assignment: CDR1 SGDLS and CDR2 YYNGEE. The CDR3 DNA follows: TGTGCCAGCAGCCCCTCGGGGTCAAACAATGAGCAGTTCTTC. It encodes CASSPSGSNNEQFF.

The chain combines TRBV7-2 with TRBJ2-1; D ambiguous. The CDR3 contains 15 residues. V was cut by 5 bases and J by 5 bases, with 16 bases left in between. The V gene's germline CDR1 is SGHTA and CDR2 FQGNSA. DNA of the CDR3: TGTGCCAGCAGCGACTCCTGGATACGGAACAATGAGCAGTTCTTC. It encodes CASSDSWIRNNEQFF.